One TCR beta chain is described in this entry. The antigen remains unidentified. The PCR used 60 Vbeta and 13 Jbeta primers. Clones were sequenced by immunoSEQ multiplex PCR, and TCRdb holds only the in-frame ones, with some missing. The table lists around 150,000 clones, roughly 79% of them singletons. These data originate in a study of cytomegalovirus exposure and HLA in healthy donors. Findings of the study overall: Roughly uniform sequencing depth across donors was assumed, possibly incorrectly. Reportedly, diagnosis of cytomegalovirus status by the classifier showed high specificity and sensitivity.

The receptor comes from a woman aged 50 to 60 in good health and CMV-seropositive. The specimen was PBMCs.

CDR3 nucleotide sequence: TGCAGCGGTGGGGACAGGGAGGGCTCCTATGGCTACACCTTC. Its protein product is CSGGDREGSYGYTF. V and J are TRBV29-1 and TRBJ1-2, with 9 bases fitting TRBD1. The CDR3 runs to 14 residues. J lost 4 bases, V lost 7 bases, and 10 bases had no gene match. Germline values: CDR1 SQVTM, CDR2 ANQGSEA.